These 24 T cell receptor beta chains were sequenced from one sample in a study of cytomegalovirus exposure and HLA in healthy donors. PCR involved 60 Vbeta and 13 Jbeta primers. Some clones are missing from TCRdb's copy, which holds only in-frame ones; the method was immunoSEQ multiplex PCR. The repertoire holds just under 95,000 clones, with approximately 80% as singletons. Sequencing was carried out using PBMCs. The receptors were gathered from a human donor in good health.

This CDR3 is CAIQGNKEKLFF. The CDR3, as DNA: TGTGCCATACAGGGGAATAAGGAAAAACTGTTTTTT. J is TRBJ1-4 and V is TRBV2, with 7 positions matching TRBD1. The CDR3 length is 12 residues. CDR1 and CDR2 from the germline V gene are SNHLY and FYNNEI. V was clipped by 10 bases and J by 8 bases; unmatched bases: 7. Drawing the rest from reference TRBV2 and TRBJ1-4, the complete variable domain is EPEVTQTPSHQVTQMGQEVILRCVPISNHLYFYWYRQILGQKVEFLVSFYNNEISEKSEIFDDQFSVERPDGSNFTLKIRSTKLEDSAMYFCAIQGNKEKLFFGSGTQLSVL.

The rearrangement links TRBV4-1 to TRBJ2-3; 9 nucleotides align to TRBD2. CDR1 is MGHRA and CDR2 is YSYEKL in the germline V gene. The CDR3 is 16 residues long. J was trimmed by 2 bases and V by 5 bases; bases with no gene match: 8. CDR3 DNA sequence: TGCGCCAGCAGCTCGAACTTAGCGGGGGACACAGATACGCAGTATTTT. Translation: CASSSNLAGDTDTQYF.

The table lists this clone with a count of one. The rearrangement links TRBV7-9 to TRBJ2-7; D remains ambiguous. CDR1 and CDR2 from the germline V gene are SEHNR and FQNEAQ (reference sequence). The CDR3 runs 13 residues. The V and J ends lost 5 bases and 4 bases respectively, with 12 bases between them. CDR3: CASSVSGHYEQYF. CDR3 DNA sequence: TGTGCCAGCAGCGTAAGTGGCCATTACGAGCAGTACTTC.

The V and J genes are TRBV4-3 and TRBJ1-4, with D unresolved. Trimming took off 0 bases at V and 5 bases at J, with 4 bases between the two ends. The CDR3 length is 13 residues. Germline CDR1 and CDR2: LGHNA and YSLEER. CDR3 DNA: TGCGCCAGCAGCCAAGATCGGAATGAAAAACTGTTTTTT. Translating gives CASSQDRNEKLFF.

The chain uses TRBV5-4 and TRBJ2-6, with D possibly TRBD1 on 5 matching bases. Germline values: CDR1 SGHNT, CDR2 YYREEE (reference sequence). CDR3 length: 15 residues. Deletions cut 3 bases from V and 1 base from J, with 8 bases between. CDR3 amino acids: CASSSQGSGANVLTF. CDR3 in DNA: TGTGCCAGCAGCTCCCAGGGTTCTGGGGCCAACGTCCTGACTTTC.

V gene TRBV18 combines with J gene TRBJ1-2; 8 nucleotides align to TRBD1. Per germline, CDR1 KGHSH and CDR2 LQKENI. Losses at the gene ends were 6 bases for V and 6 bases for J; bases not matched to a gene: 15. The CDR3 sequence is 16 residues long. The CDR3 nucleotides read TGTGCCAGCTCGCCGGACAGGGCCCGGGTAGGTGATGGCTACACCTTC. This gives the protein CASSPDRARVGDGYTF. The complete variable domain, with remaining parts taken from reference TRBV18 and TRBJ1-2, reads NAGVMQNPRHLVRRRGQEARLRCSPMKGHSHVYWYRQLPEEGLKFMVYLQKENIIDESGMPKERFSAEFPKEGPSILRIQQVVRGDSAAYFCASSPDRARVGDGYTFGSGTRLTVV.

The chain has TRBV19 and TRBJ1-5, with TRBD1 matching over 9 bases. V dropped 3 bases and J dropped 6; count of bases not matched to a gene: 6. From germline, CDR1 is LNHDA and CDR2 SQIVND (reference sequence). CDR3 length equals 15 residues. CDR3 nucleotide sequence: TGTGCCAGTAGTATTGGGGACAGGGAGTCTCAGCCCCAGCATTTT. This encodes CASSIGDRESQPQHF.

The chain has TRBV19 and TRBJ2-2; D remains unclear. There are 13 residues in the CDR3. Trimming removed 3 bases from V and 9 bases from J, with 11 bases in between. Germline V gene lookup returns CDR1 LNHDA and CDR2 SQIVND (reference sequence). The CDR3 loop reads CASSISGLRELFF. The CDR3 DNA is TGTGCCAGTAGTATTTCGGGTCTCCGGGAGCTGTTTTTT.

The rearrangement joins TRBV29-1 to TRBJ2-5; D may be TRBD1 (6 bases). Trimming pared 6 bases from V and 5 bases from J, leaving 19 bases between. The CDR3 is 14 amino acids. From germline, CDR1 is SQVTM and CDR2 ANQGSEA. CDR3 DNA: TGCAGCGTCCTAGGACAGCCGGCGGTGGAGACCCAGTACTTC. This codes for CSVLGQPAVETQYF.

The chain links TRBV19 to TRBJ1-4, with D tentatively TRBD1 (6 bases). The CDR3 consists of 13 residues. V was shortened by 10 bases and J by 4 bases, with 13 bases between the two germline ends. Germline values: CDR1 LNHDA, CDR2 SQIVND (reference sequence). The CDR3 here is CATNQGFNEKLFF. In DNA form, the CDR3 reads TGTGCCACTAACCAGGGGTTTAATGAAAAACTGTTTTTT.

This clone was seen only once. This chain uses TRBV19 with TRBJ2-3; the D is unclear. CDR3 size: 15 residues. Germline-derived CDR1 and CDR2 are LNHDA and SQIVND (reference sequence). V was clipped by 7 bases and J by 2 bases, with 16 bases between them. Written as DNA, the CDR3 is TGTGCCAGTACCCTTATCGGAGCCCCCACAGATACGCAGTATTTT. It encodes CASTLIGAPTDTQYF.

This clone was counted between two and nine times. The chain joins TRBV2 to TRBJ2-1, with 12 positions matching TRBD2. Germline V lookup: CDR1 SNHLY, CDR2 FYNNEI. With V trimmed by 6 bases and J by 8 bases, 8 bases remained unmatched. The CDR3 extends over 15 amino acids. The CDR3 spells CASRGGLAGRYEQFF. In nucleotides, the CDR3 is TGTGCCAGCAGGGGGGGACTAGCGGGCCGGTATGAGCAGTTCTTC.

This chain connects TRBV7-2 to TRBJ1-5; 9 positions agree with TRBD1. The CDR3 is 14 amino acids. Germline CDR1 is SGHTA and CDR2 is FQGNSA. V shed 5 bases and J 9 bases; nucleotides not matched to a gene: 8. The CDR3 loop is CASSVLQGAGPQHF. CDR3 sequence (DNA): TGTGCCAGCAGCGTCCTACAGGGGGCTGGGCCCCAGCATTTT. Variable domain in full (rest from reference TRBV7-2 and TRBJ1-5): GAGVSQSPSNKVTEKGKDVELRCDPISGHTALYWYRQSLGQGLEFLIYFQGNSAPDKSGLPSDRFSAERTGGSVSTLTIQRTQQEDSAVYLCASSVLQGAGPQHFGDGTRLSIL.

This sequence joins TRBV6-5 and TRBJ1-6; D unclear. The CDR3 totals 14 residues. The germline V and J ends were trimmed by 5 bases and 0 bases, with 5 bases remaining between them. Germline V gene lookup returns CDR1 MNHEY and CDR2 SVGAGI. CDR3 DNA sequence: TGTGCCAGCAGTCCCAGCTCCTATAATTCACCCCTCCACTTT. Amino acids: CASSPSSYNSPLHF.

V gene TRBV7-3 combines with J gene TRBJ1-1; D not certain. The germline V gene has CDR1 SGHTA and CDR2 FQGTGA. The CDR3 spans 13 residues. Trimming removed 1 base from V and 5 bases from J, with 8 bases in between. The CDR3 loop is CASSLRWATEAFF. As DNA, the CDR3 is TGTGCCAGCAGCTTAAGATGGGCTACTGAAGCTTTCTTT.

The chain recombines TRBV29-1 with TRBJ2-1, with 13 positions matching TRBD2. With 6 bases clipped from V and 6 bases from J, the junction kept 5 bases outside the gene matches. Germline V gene lookup returns CDR1 SQVTM and CDR2 ANQGSEA. This CDR3 is 14 amino acids long. The CDR3 loop reads CSVTSGRVINEQFF. CDR3 bases: TGCAGCGTCACTAGCGGGAGGGTAATCAATGAGCAGTTCTTC.

The chain links TRBV5-1 to TRBJ2-3, with 9 bases fitting TRBD2. The CDR3 runs to 15 residues. Per the germline V gene, CDR1 is SGHRS and CDR2 is YFSETQ. V lost 8 bases to trimming and J lost 4 bases; unmatched junction nucleotides: 11. CDR3 in amino acids: CASRQASGTSDTQYF. The DNA for the CDR3 is TGCGCCAGTCGCCAGGCTAGCGGGACCTCAGATACGCAGTATTTT.

By share of the sample, this clone is medium-sized (0.01 to 0.1%). The chain has TRBV28 and TRBJ1-5, with TRBD1 matching 12 bases. J was trimmed by 7 bases and V by 5 bases; bases with no gene match: 9. This CDR3 is built from 16 residues. From germline, CDR1 is MDHEN and CDR2 SYDVKM. The CDR3 loop is CASSLAGQGAGQPQHF. The CDR3 DNA reads TGTGCCAGCAGTCTAGCGGGACAGGGGGCAGGACAGCCCCAGCATTTT.

The chain employs TRBV27 and TRBJ2-7; TRBD2 agrees at 8 bases. The V segment lost 8 bases and the J segment 0 bases; nucleotides outside the gene matches: 6. Germline loops: CDR1 MNHEY, CDR2 SMNVEV (reference sequence). This CDR3 region has 14 residues. CDR3 in amino acids: CASQKAGDSYEQYF. In nucleotides, the CDR3 is TGTGCCAGCCAGAAAGCGGGGGACTCCTACGAGCAGTACTTC.

The chain couples TRBV7-8 to TRBJ2-5, with D perhaps matching TRBD2 (6 bases). The CDR3 runs 15 residues. Per germline, CDR1 SGHVS and CDR2 FQNEAQ. Trimming removed 3 bases at V and 0 bases at J, with 11 bases between. The CDR3 DNA is TGTGCCAGCAGCTTGTCTCTAGCGCACCAAGAGACCCAGTACTTC. Its protein is CASSLSLAHQETQYF. The variable domain in full, with the rest retrieved from reference TRBV7-8 and TRBJ2-5, is GAGVSQSPRYKVAKRGQDVALRCDPISGHVSLFWYQQALGQGPEFLTYFQNEAQLDKSGLPSDRFFAERPEGSVSTLKIQRTQQEDSAVYLCASSLSLAHQETQYFGPGTRLLVL.

This rearrangement joins TRBV19 to TRBJ2-1, with D possibly matching TRBD2 (6 bases). This CDR3 is 15 amino acids long. V was shortened by 1 base and J by 7 bases, with 14 bases between the two germline ends. Germline CDR1 reads LNHDA; CDR2 reads SQIVND (reference sequence). The CDR3 bases are TGTGCCAGTAGTATAGTCAAAGGGGCGGGGAATGAGCAGTTCTTC. It is translated as CASSIVKGAGNEQFF. The variable domain in full, completed from reference TRBV19 and TRBJ2-1, reads DGGITQSPKYLFRKEGQNVTLSCEQNLNHDAMYWYRQDPGQGLRLIYYSQIVNDFQKGDIAEGYSVSREKKESFPLTVTSAQKNPTAFYLCASSIVKGAGNEQFFGPGTRLTVL.

V is TRBV5-6 and J is TRBJ1-1; D is uncertain. Germline V gene lookup returns CDR1 SGHDT and CDR2 YYEEEE. The CDR3 has 15 residues. Trimming took off 3 bases at V and 0 bases at J, with 12 bases between the two ends. Here the CDR3 DNA reads TGTGCCAGCAGCTCCCCCGCCAGTCTGAACACTGAAGCTTTCTTT. Translation gives CASSSPASLNTEAFF.

The table lists this clone with a count of one. The rearrangement joins TRBV28 to TRBJ2-1; D perhaps matches TRBD2 (5 bases). The CDR3 is 12 residues long. Trimming pared 8 bases from V and 4 bases from J, leaving 9 bases between. Per germline, CDR1 MDHEN and CDR2 SYDVKM. The DNA for the CDR3 is TGTGCCAGCTCGGGGAATTACAATGAGCAGTTCTTC. It encodes CASSGNYNEQFF.

The genes are TRBV6-6 and TRBJ2-3; no clear D. V lost 6 bases, J lost 0 bases, and 10 bases lay in between. Germline CDR1 is MNHNY and CDR2 is SVGAGI (reference sequence). This CDR3 is built from 14 residues. CDR3 coding DNA: TGTGCCAGCAGAGACGACTCTAGCACAGATACGCAGTATTTT. This gives the protein CASRDDSSTDTQYF.